This TCR beta chain was captured by sequencing in a study of cytomegalovirus exposure and HLA in healthy donors. This clone was picked up one time. The antigen remains unidentified. This CDR3 has 15 residues. The germline gives CDR1 MDHEN, CDR2 SYDVKM. V was trimmed by 2 bases and J by 3 bases, leaving 13 bases between them. PCR was performed using 60 Vbeta and 13 Jbeta primers. Produced via immunoSEQ multiplex PCR; TCRdb's table is partial and in-frame only. The sample has about 94,000 clones, around 69% seen once. Study-level results: Earlier analysis looked at TCR beta V segments, and most were productive about 90% or about 30% of the time. In a later analysis, a missense DCLRE1C variant was linked to TCR beta V- and J-gene trimming. An observed cluster of highly shared sequence variants was recorded as a likely sequencing artifact.

The rearrangement joins TRBV28 to TRBJ2-5, with a tentative D call TRBD1 (6 bases). Source material: PBMCs. This clonotype was obtained from a man aged 25-45 years in good health and CMV-seronegative. The CDR3 DNA follows: TGTGCCAGCAGTTTAACGACAGGTTGGGAAGAGACCCAGTACTTC. Protein sequence: CASSLTTGWEETQYF.